Below, one T cell receptor beta chain is given with its context. Germline DNA was extracted too, while blood RNA derived from unsorted whole blood. V shed 9 bases and J shed 0 bases, with 26 bases lying between them. Germline lookup yields CDR1 SGHAT and CDR2 FQDESV (reference sequence). The CDR3 extends over 18 amino acids. The data belong to a study of tumor-infiltrating lymphocytes in primary liver carcinoma. The input was 450 to 500 ng total RNA; TCR beta cDNA was made from it with a constant-region primer. TCR beta libraries came from three nested multiplex PCR rounds using slightly modified ARM-PCR. In the first two PCR rounds, TRBV1-TRBV30 forward primers were paired with a C-beta reverse primer, and each round lasted nine to ten cycles. TCRdb used MiXCR to reprocess the multiplex PCR reads, holding one entry per CDR3 protein. The sample consists of 300,000 to 400,000 distinct CDR3 sequences, roughly 61% of them appearing once.

The sequencing sample was made of peripheral blood. The source is a man in his forties or fifties with primary liver carcinoma and hepatitis B virus infection. The chain links TRBV11-1 to TRBJ2-5, with D possibly TRBD1 on 5 matching bases. The CDR3 region has the DNA TGTGCCAGAAGCCCCAGGAAGATGCTCAGGGATCACCAAGAGACCCAGTACTTC. Its protein is CARSPRKMLRDHQETQYF.